This T cell receptor (beta chain) was observed in a study of CD8 T cells in ankylosing spondylitis. Study-wide results and limits: In ankylosing spondylitis blood, a motif of fewer than 10 highly homologous TCR beta variants appeared characteristic. Those disease-linked clones were CD8+; they were also relatively rare in peripheral blood.

Libraries for TCR beta were made by quantitative 5'-RACE with molecular barcodes. One entry per CDR3 protein, called by TCRdb with MiXCR from the 5' RACE reads. The repertoire consists of fewer than 750,000 distinct CDR3 sequences, with 15% to 20% occurring once and the leading ten covering about 19%. On this clonotype itself: Its cognate antigen is unknown.

Trimming stripped 4 bases from V and 1 base from J, with 16 bases between. The V gene's germline CDR1 is MGHRA and CDR2 YSYEKL. The CDR3 consists of 16 residues. This receptor was identified in a male donor with ankylosing spondylitis. Source material: blood, either unsorted or a sorted T cell fraction (not recorded which). The chain links TRBV4-1 to TRBJ1-1; weak D call: TRBD1 (5 bases). In DNA form, the CDR3 reads TGCGCCAGCAGCCCTAACACGGGGACGAGGAACACTGAAGCTTTCTTT. It encodes CASSPNTGTRNTEAFF.